The source of this TCR beta chain is a study of T cells in Graves' hyperthyroidism and ophthalmopathy. Regions amplified from RNA transcripts were the TCR beta CDR3 regions. HTBI primers drove first-round RT-PCR of the TCR CDR3. TCRdb re-called the multiplex PCR reads with MiXCR, one entry per CDR3 protein. Among 350,000 or so distinct CDR3 sequences, around 20% were seen once, and the ten largest hold around 48%. V gave up 0 bases and J gave up 7 bases; unmatched junction bases: 11. The length of the CDR3 is 16 residues. Per the germline V gene, CDR1 is DFQATT and CDR2 is SNEGSKA (reference sequence). Worth noting for this clonotype: The antigen is undetermined.

General study results and limits: Median prediction lead before ophthalmopathy onset was 5.5 to 7 months with the model.

Patients between 18 and 65 years old had hyperthyroidism, newly diagnosed and lasting under 2 months. Criteria for exclusion of patients were uncontrolled infection, other autoimmune disease, pregnancy or lactation. Each diagnosis drew on symptoms, thyroxine, TRAb, thyroid ultrasound and orbital computed tomography findings. This clonotype was sampled from a woman in her forties or fifties with Graves' hyperthyroidism. Material: blood. The chain combines TRBV20-1 with TRBJ2-7, with 11 bases that match TRBD2. CDR3: CSARDSTSGRLREQYF. The CDR3 bases are TGCAGTGCTAGAGATTCAACTAGCGGGAGACTGAGGGAGCAGTACTTC.